The 10 T cell receptor beta chains in this list originate from one sample, sequenced in a study of T-cell reconstitution after alpha-beta-depleted transplantation in children. Using unique molecular identifiers, the investigators prepared the TCRbeta library. TCRdb reprocessed the PCR reads with MiXCR, giving one entry per CDR3 protein. The sample lists hundreds of thousands of distinct CDR3 sequences; roughly 17% were seen once. Sequenced here: PBMCs from the stem cell graft donor, sampled from the stem cell graft. Receptor source: a human donor who donated a stem cell graft to a child with acute myeloid leukemia.

As regards this clonotype: Germline is not matched at one junction end, which may reflect a read error. The V and J genes are TRBV20-1 and TRBJ2-3; perhaps TRBD1 as D (6 bases). This CDR3 is built from 15 residues. CDR1 and CDR2 (germline): DFQATT, SNEGSKA (reference sequence). CDR3 in amino acids: CSARGQNPSTDTQYF. CDR3 DNA: TGCAGCGCTAGAGGACAGAACCCCTCTACAGATACGCAGTATTTT.

This clonotype occurred a few times. The rearrangement links TRBV7-9 to TRBJ1-1; weak D call: TRBD1 (5 bases). This CDR3 region has 15 residues. Germline lookup yields CDR1 SEHNR and CDR2 FQNEAQ (reference sequence). V was cut by 5 bases and J by 2 bases, with 15 bases left in between. CDR3 region: CASSNSERGNTEAFF. The CDR3 DNA follows: TGTGCCAGCAGCAATTCCGAAAGGGGTAACACTGAAGCTTTCTTT.

The V call is TRBV9, the J call TRBJ1-1, with D possibly being TRBD1 (5 bases). Trimming took off 3 bases at V and 3 bases at J, with 21 bases between the two ends. The CDR3 is 17 residues long. Germline-derived CDR1 and CDR2 are SGDLS and YYNGEE. Written as DNA, the CDR3 is TGTGCCAGCAGCGCCGGGGCGGGTCTCGCGGCGCACACTGAAGCTTTCTTT. It yields the protein CASSAGAGLAAHTEAFF.

This clonotype was counted a few times. J is TRBJ2-7 and V is TRBV15; D remains unclear. The CDR3 sequence is 13 residues long. The V end lost 6 bases, the J end lost 4 bases, and 13 bases lay between the germline ends. Germline V CDR1 and CDR2: LNHNV, YYDKDF (reference sequence). The CDR3 DNA is TGTGCCACCAGTCCGAGTATAGGGTACGAGCAGTACTTC. This codes for CATSPSIGYEQYF.

This clonotype was observed at least ten times. The chain couples TRBV12-3 or TRBV12-4 to TRBJ2-5; TRBD2 matches 10 bases. The CDR3 loop spans 15 amino acids. V gave up 6 bases and J gave up 5 bases; unmatched junction bases: 9. The CDR3 region is CASSKAGGLLETQYF. The CDR3 region has the DNA TGTGCCAGCAGCAAAGCGGGGGGGCTATTGGAGACCCAGTACTTC.

At least ten counts were recorded for this clonotype. V gene TRBV20-1 combines with J gene TRBJ1-3; D is unresolved. V lost 3 bases and J lost 7, with 13 bases in between. The CDR3 has 13 residues. The germline gives CDR1 DFQATT, CDR2 SNEGSKA (reference sequence). DNA for the CDR3: TGCAGTGCTAGTCTGGCCAACGGGAACACCATATATTTT. It is translated as CSASLANGNTIYF.

As regards this clonotype: One junction end does not reproduce the germline sequence, and a read error may be involved. The chain recombines TRBV12-3 or TRBV12-4 with TRBJ2-2, with 8 bases lining up with TRBD2. This CDR3 is built from 18 residues. CDR3 sequence (DNA): TGTGCCAGCTGTTTAGCGCTACCGGGGGGGCCACGGACCGGGGAGCTGTTTTTT. It specifies CASCLALPGGPRTGELFF.

This clonotype was observed many times. V gene TRBV10-3 combines with J gene TRBJ2-1, with D tentatively TRBD1 or TRBD2 (6 bases each). Trimming took off 4 bases at V and 6 bases at J, with 10 bases between the two ends. The germline V gene has CDR1 ENHRY and CDR2 SYGVKD. The CDR3 extends over 13 amino acids. CDR3 nucleotides: TGTGCCATCAGTGGTCGGGGGCTCAATGAGCAGTTCTTC. Translating gives CAISGRGLNEQFF.

The CDR3: CASGPWSPYNEQFF. The CDR3 region has the DNA TGTGCTAGTGGTCCGTGGAGCCCCTACAATGAGCAGTTCTTC. The chain links TRBV12-5 to TRBJ2-1; no definite D call. This CDR3 is 14 amino acids long. Trimming took off 5 bases at V and 2 bases at J, with 10 bases between the two ends. From germline, CDR1 is LGHNT and CDR2 FRNRAP.

This clonotype was seen repeatedly, ten times or more. The genes are TRBV20-1 and TRBJ1-3; D remains unclear. V was cut by 3 bases and J by 0 bases, with 6 bases left in between. Germline CDR1 reads DFQATT; CDR2 reads SNEGSKA (reference sequence). The CDR3 consists of 13 residues. The chain's CDR3 is CSARGISGNTIYF. CDR3 DNA sequence: TGCAGTGCTAGGGGAATCTCTGGAAACACCATATATTTT.